The entry that follows covers one T cell receptor (beta chain) sequence. Its antigen is as yet unknown. The CDR3 is 15 amino acids. V dropped 3 bases and J dropped 2; count of bases not matched to a gene: 5. Germline V gene sequence: CDR1 SSHAT, CDR2 FNYEAQ (reference sequence). Libraries were prepared by immunoSEQ multiplex PCR; TCRdb keeps only in-frame clonotypes and omits some of them. The sample carries tens of thousands of clones, roughly 80% recorded once. The sample comes from a study of OX40 agonist ivuxolimab in advanced cancers. Study as a whole: Three patients, one with hepatocellular carcinoma and two with cutaneous melanoma, achieved partial responses. Overall study results and limits: Clonal expansion by week 6 occurred in CD4+ and CD8+ blood T cells (at 0.1 to 3.0 mg/kg). Partial responders dosed at 0.1-3.0 mg/kg displayed clonal expansion ranking among the lowest.

This specimen consisted of CD4+ or CD8+ T cells sorted from blood, obtained in a trial of the OX40 agonist ivuxolimab. The clonotype comes from an adult with an advanced solid tumor such as melanoma, head and neck, liver or kidney cancer. The chain employs TRBV7-7 and TRBJ2-5; TRBD2 aligns across 8 bases. The CDR3 sequence: CASSFLAGPQETQYF. The CDR3 DNA reads TGTGCCAGCAGCTTTTTAGCGGGGCCACAAGAGACCCAGTACTTC.